These T cell receptor beta chains were read from a single sample in a study of cytomegalovirus exposure and HLA in healthy donors. Produced via immunoSEQ multiplex PCR; TCRdb's table is partial and in-frame only. This sample has about 150,000 clones, with 73% found just once. The specimen sequenced was PBMCs. All receptors derive from a woman younger than 30 in good health and CMV-seronegative. Each CDR3 is given with its conserved first and last residue. A D gene is named only where the DNA matches it firmly. For some rows the clone size is stated as once, few or many, or as a class when expanded; others skip it.

TRBV25-1	.	18	TRBJ2-1	TRBD2	CASSGSGTSGGRYNEQFF	TGTGCCAGCAGTGGATCCGGGACTAGCGGGGGCCGGTACAATGAGCAGTTCTTC
TRBV7-9	.	15	TRBJ1-4	TRBD1	CASSLSRDRDEKLFF	TGTGCCAGCAGCTTATCGAGGGACAGGGACGAAAAACTGTTTTTT
TRBV18	.	12	TRBJ2-1	.	CASSPGVNEQFF	TGTGCCAGCTCACCGGGAGTCAATGAGCAGTTCTTC
TRBV6-5	.	14	TRBJ2-7	.	CASSPKGVGYEQYF	TGTGCCAGCAGCCCTAAAGGGGTCGGCTACGAGCAGTACTTC
TRBV7-9	.	13	TRBJ1-2	TRBD1	CASSSTGVSGYTF	TGTGCCAGCAGTTCTACAGGGGTATCGGGCTACACCTTC
TRBV7-9	.	15	TRBJ2-3	TRBD2	CASSLEAGVTDTQYF	TGTGCCAGCAGCTTAGAAGCGGGAGTTACAGATACGCAGTATTTT
TRBV6-4	.	16	TRBJ1-1	.	CASSDRQTMVNTEAFF	TGTGCCAGCAGTGACAGGCAGACAATGGTTAACACTGAAGCTTTCTTT
TRBV5-1	few	12	TRBJ2-4	.	CASSLDFNIQYF	TGCGCCAGCAGCTTGGACTTTAACATTCAGTACTTC
TRBV2	.	14	TRBJ1-4	.	CASSEWEANEKLFF	TGTGCCAGCAGTGAGTGGGAGGCTAATGAAAAACTGTTTTTT
TRBV7-7	.	15	TRBJ2-2	TRBD1	CASSPRQGDTGELFF	TGTGCTAGCAGCCCCCGACAGGGCGACACCGGGGAGCTGTTTTTT
TRBV4-3	once	13	TRBJ1-1	.	CASSQRRDTEAFF	TGCGCCAGCAGCCAAAGACGGGACACTGAAGCTTTCTTT
TRBV19	.	16	TRBJ2-1	.	CASSPIDRSDYNEQFF	TGTGCCAGTAGTCCCATCGACAGGTCGGATTACAATGAGCAGTTCTTC
TRBV4-3	few	12	TRBJ1-2	.	CASSHSGDGYTF	TGCGCCAGCAGCCACTCGGGGGATGGCTACACCTTC
TRBV7-2	.	14	TRBJ2-1	TRBD2	CASSYSGREREQFF	TGTGCCAGCAGCTATAGCGGGAGGGAACGAGAGCAGTTCTTC
TRBV29-1	.	12	TRBJ1-2	.	CSVPGRASGYTF	TGCAGCGTCCCTGGGAGGGCAAGTGGCTACACCTTC
TRBV4-3	once	19	TRBJ2-2	.	CASSPFVASETYNTGELFF	TGCGCCAGCAGCCCCTTTGTGGCTAGCGAGACTTATAACACCGGGGAGCTGTTTTTT
TRBV29-1	.	15	TRBJ2-6	.	CSVERPGDGANVLTF	TGCAGCGTTGAAAGGCCGGGAGATGGGGCCAACGTCCTGACTTTC
TRBV7-3	.	19	TRBJ2-7	TRBD2	CASSLISIIWLRTSYEQYF	TGTGCCAGCAGCTTAATATCCATAATATGGTTGCGGACTAGCTACGAGCAGTACTTC
TRBV7-3	.	17	TRBJ1-1	.	CASSLISWSRGALEAFF	TGTGCCAGCAGCTTAATCTCGTGGTCGCGGGGCGCGCTTGAAGCTTTCTTT
TRBV27	.	14	TRBJ1-1	.	CASSPFAENTEAFF	TGTGCCAGCTCCCCATTTGCGGAGAACACTGAAGCTTTCTTT
TRBV9	few	14	TRBJ2-1	TRBD2	CASSVGTSGGEQFF	TGTGCCAGCAGCGTGGGGACTAGCGGCGGGGAGCAGTTCTTC
TRBV14	.	14	TRBJ2-5	.	CASSPWRDQETQYF	TGTGCCAGCAGCCCCTGGAGGGATCAAGAGACCCAGTACTTC
TRBV28	.	16	TRBJ2-1	TRBD2	CASIIGAGGPYNEQFF	TGTGCCAGCATTATCGGGGCGGGGGGGCCATACAATGAGCAGTTCTTC
TRBV7-9	medium-sized	13	TRBJ2-2	.	CATTPTGWRELFF	TGTGCCACCACCCCCACAGGTTGGCGGGAGCTGTTTTTT
TRBV28	.	19	TRBJ1-2	.	CASSLRRRSSYPANYGYTF	TGTGCCAGCAGTTTACGCCGGAGATCTTCCTATCCGGCTAACTATGGCTACACCTTC
TRBV11-2	once	18	TRBJ2-1	TRBD2	CASSDPRRLAGRWNEQFF	TGTGCCAGCAGCGACCCCCGCCGGCTAGCGGGACGATGGAATGAGCAGTTCTTC
TRBV27	.	13	TRBJ1-2	.	CASRPTGSYGYTF	TGTGCCAGCAGACCCACAGGGAGCTATGGCTACACCTTC
TRBV12-2	.	16	TRBJ2-3	.	CASRPGGRKSTDTQYF	TGTGCAAGTCGCCCCGGGGGGCGGAAGAGCACAGATACGCAGTATTTT
TRBV27	.	16	TRBJ2-1	TRBD2	CASSLSRGGRYNEQFF	TGTGCCAGCAGTTTATCACGGGGGGGCCGGTACAATGAGCAGTTCTTC
TRBV15	.	15	TRBJ1-4	TRBD1	CATSRDQGGGEKLFF	TGTGCCACCAGCAGAGATCAAGGGGGCGGTGAAAAACTGTTTTTT
TRBV4-1	.	14	TRBJ2-3	.	CASSPRGGSDTQYF	TGCGCCAGCAGCCCTAGGGGGGGGTCAGATACGCAGTATTTT
TRBV7-2	.	14	TRBJ2-4	.	CASSPEASGNIQYF	TGTGCCAGCAGCCCCGAGGCCTCCGGAAACATTCAGTACTTC
TRBV7-8	.	15	TRBJ2-3	.	CASRRLEGLQDTQYF	TGTGCCAGCAGACGGCTGGAGGGCCTTCAAGATACGCAGTATTTT
TRBV27	.	15	TRBJ2-2	TRBD1	CASSLWTGETGELFF	TGTGCCAGCAGTCTATGGACAGGGGAGACCGGGGAGCTGTTTTTT
TRBV19	.	14	TRBJ2-1	TRBD1	CASSIGQGANEQFF	TGTGCCAGTAGTATCGGCCAGGGGGCGAATGAGCAGTTCTTC
TRBV7-2	.	15	TRBJ2-1	.	CASSLDRASHNEQFF	TGTGCCAGCAGCTTAGACAGGGCTAGCCACAATGAGCAGTTCTTC
TRBV5-1	.	19	TRBJ2-1	TRBD2	CASSTPAGTSGMIYNEQFF	TGCGCCAGCAGTACCCCCGCCGGGACTAGCGGGATGATATACAATGAGCAGTTCTTC